This section outlines one TCR beta chain sequence together with its context. As originally analysed: Reference gene primer amplification yielded estimated nucleated cell counts. Here immunoSEQ multiplex PCR was the method, and the copy in TCRdb shows in-frame clones only, minus some. V, J and clone size are those of that table, while D and trimming were read from the DNA. The sample lists about 270,000 clones, about 89% seen once, with approximately 8.2% in the top ten. The sample comes from a study of blood T cell repertoires in COVID-19. Overall study: COVID-19 samples, acute and convalescent, were from the United States, Italy and Spain. Nucleic acid was either cDNA or gDNA, and it came from T cells, B-cell-depleted T cells, or PBMCs.

The ends lost 3 bases at V and 5 bases at J; junction bases unmatched: 6. This CDR3 has 14 amino acids. Germline loops: CDR1 LNHDA, CDR2 SQIVND (reference sequence). This receptor was obtained from a man aged 35-49 years with active or convalescent COVID-19. This chain uses TRBV19 with TRBJ1-2; TRBD1 matches 7 bases. Sequencing input: peripheral blood. CDR3 residues: CASSIGDSFYGYTF. The CDR3 nucleotides read TGTGCCAGTAGTATTGGGGACAGCTTTTATGGCTACACCTTC.